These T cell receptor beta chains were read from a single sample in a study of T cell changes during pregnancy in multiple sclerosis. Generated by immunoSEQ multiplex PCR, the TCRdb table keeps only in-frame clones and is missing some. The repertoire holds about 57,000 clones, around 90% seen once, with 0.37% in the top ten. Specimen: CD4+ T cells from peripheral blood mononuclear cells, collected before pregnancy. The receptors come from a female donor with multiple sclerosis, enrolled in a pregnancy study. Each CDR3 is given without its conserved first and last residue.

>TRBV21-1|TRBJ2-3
ASSKVELAECASTDTQY
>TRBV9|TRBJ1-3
ASSVEPTISGNTIY
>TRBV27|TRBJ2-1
ASMGTSGPSYNEQF
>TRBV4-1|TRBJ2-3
ASSLGQVNTDTQY
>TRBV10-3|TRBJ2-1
AISDPGQVGFYNEQF
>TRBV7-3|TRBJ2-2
ASSLIPTGGAGELF
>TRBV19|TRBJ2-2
ASSIGSYTGELF
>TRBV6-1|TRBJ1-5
ASSEAGGNQPQH
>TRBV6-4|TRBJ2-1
ASRGGLVNEQF
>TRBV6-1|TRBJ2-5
AITPNRGETQY
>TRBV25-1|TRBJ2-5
ASSESVITGGTQY
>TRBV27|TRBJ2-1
ASSLEGASSSYNEQF
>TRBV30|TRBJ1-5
AWSRGRVRIEPQH
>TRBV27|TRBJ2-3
ASRGRGRGTQY
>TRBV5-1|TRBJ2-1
ASGRGGSSYNEQF
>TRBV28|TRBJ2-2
ASRVFGWSGELF
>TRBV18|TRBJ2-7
ASSTGIHEQY
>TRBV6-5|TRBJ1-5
ASSYRGEQPQH
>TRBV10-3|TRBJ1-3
AISGETGNTIY
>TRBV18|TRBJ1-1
ASSPSLSRGAMNTEAF
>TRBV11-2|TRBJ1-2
ASSLGQRSGYT
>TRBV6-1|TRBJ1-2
ASSGTGKAYGYT
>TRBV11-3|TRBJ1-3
ASSSSGGSDTIY
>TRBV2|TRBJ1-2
ASSRDNYGYT
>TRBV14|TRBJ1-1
ASRPSTGGNTEAF
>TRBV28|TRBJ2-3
ASSSTGGGRKADTQY
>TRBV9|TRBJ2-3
ASSASQGASTDTQY
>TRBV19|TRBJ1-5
ASSIYSGLFQPQH
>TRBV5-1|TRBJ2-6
ASSLDRREGPGANVLT
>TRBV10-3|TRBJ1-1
AISDENFEAF
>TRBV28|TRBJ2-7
ASTGNPGLGVQY
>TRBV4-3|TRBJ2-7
ASSQDDRGIYEQY
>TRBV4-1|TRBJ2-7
ASSQDPATLSGSGRTYEQY
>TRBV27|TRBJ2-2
ASSFSRTGRMGGELF
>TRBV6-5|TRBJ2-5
ASSPTGTSKTQY
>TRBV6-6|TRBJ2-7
ASSPRGSSYEQY
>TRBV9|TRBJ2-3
ASSVTSGASTDTQY
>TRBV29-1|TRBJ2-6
SVQTGFTGANVLT
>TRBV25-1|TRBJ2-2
ASSAAGGGYTGELF
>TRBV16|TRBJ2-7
ASSHRGRHYEQY
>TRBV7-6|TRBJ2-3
ASSLAEDTQY
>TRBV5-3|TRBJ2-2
ARSPCGGWSEDGELF